The sequence of this TCR beta chain was determined in a study of blood T cell repertoires in COVID-19. Background on the study: Samples came from the United States, Italy and Spain, spanning acute and convalescent COVID-19. From T cells, B-cell-depleted T cells, or PBMCs came the material, which was cDNA or gDNA.

Participant-reported clinical history was the basis for cohort assignment. Produced via immunoSEQ multiplex PCR; TCRdb's table is partial and in-frame only. There are approximately 390,000 clones in the sample; approximately 91% occur only once, and approximately 2.1% lies in the top ten. CDR3 length: 13 residues. Germline CDR1 and CDR2: SGHAT and FQNNGV. Deletions cut 5 bases from V and 6 bases from J, with 11 bases between. The receptor's source is a woman between 40 and 55 years old with acute COVID-19. The J gene is TRBJ1-5, the V gene TRBV11-2; maybe TRBD1 (5 bases). Material for sequencing was PBMCs or T cells enriched from blood (not recorded which). CDR3 nucleotides: TGTGCCAGCAGCCGGGGCGGGGGTCAGCCCCAGCATTTT. Protein product: CASSRGGGQPQHF.